One T cell receptor beta chain is described in this entry. The authors' processing: Cell counts per sample came from amplifying reference gene primers. Clones were sequenced by immunoSEQ multiplex PCR, and TCRdb holds only the in-frame ones, with some missing. V, J and clone size are taken as reported in that table, and D and trimming were inferred from the DNA itself. The sample gives 150,000 or so clones, 86% of which show up once; approximately 7% is in the top ten. The sample belongs to a study of blood T cell repertoires in COVID-19. On the study more broadly: Samples came from the United States, Italy and Spain, spanning acute and convalescent COVID-19. Nucleic acid was either cDNA or gDNA, and it came from T cells, B-cell-depleted T cells, or PBMCs.

V lost 3 bases and J lost 4; bases outside the gene matches: 8. There are 16 residues in the CDR3. Germline-derived CDR1 and CDR2 are SNHLY and FYNNEI. Sequencing was performed on peripheral blood. V and J are TRBV2 and TRBJ2-1; 8 bases align to TRBD1. The origin of this receptor is a man over 45 with active or convalescent COVID-19. The CDR3 coding sequence is TGTGCCAGCAGTGATAATGGCAGGGGGCTATACAATGAGCAGTTCTTC. It codes for CASSDNGRGLYNEQFF. Based on the CDR3 plus reference TRBV2 and TRBJ2-1, the full variable domain is EPEVTQTPSHQVTQMGQEVILRCVPISNHLYFYWYRQILGQKVEFLVSFYNNEISEKSEIFDDQFSVERPDGSNFTLKIRSTKLEDSAMYFCASSDNGRGLYNEQFFGPGTRLTVL.